This T cell receptor beta chain was documented in a study of cytotoxic CD8 clonotypes in ibrutinib-treated CLL. Study-wide results and caveats: Treatment left the uncommon public clonotypes either contracted or stable in frequency. Whereas clonality rose at ibrutinib response, it declined toward baseline at progression.

The CDR3 totals 11 residues. CDR1 SQVTM and CDR2 ANQGSEA come from the germline V gene. V lost 7 bases and J 4 bases, leaving 10 bases between the germline ends. About this clone itself: Its antigen remains unknown.

Clones were read by immunoSEQ multiplex PCR, and TCRdb kept only the in-frame ones, dropping some. The repertoire holds a few hundred thousand clones, with around three quarters as singletons. The V call is TRBV29-1, the J call TRBJ1-2; a weak D match, TRBD1 (6 bases). This receptor was taken from a human donor with chronic lymphocytic leukemia. The sample was PBMCs, taken after 24 months of ibrutinib treatment. The CDR3, as DNA: TGCAGCGCGGGGGGCCTCTATGGCTACACCTTC. Encoded protein: CSAGGLYGYTF.